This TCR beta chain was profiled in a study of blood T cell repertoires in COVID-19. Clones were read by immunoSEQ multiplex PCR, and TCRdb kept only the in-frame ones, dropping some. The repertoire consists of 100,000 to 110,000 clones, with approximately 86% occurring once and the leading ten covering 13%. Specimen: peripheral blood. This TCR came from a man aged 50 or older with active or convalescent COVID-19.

CDR3 sequence: CASTNSGKSTEAFF. The CDR3 DNA reads TGTGCCAGCACCAACTCAGGGAAGAGCACTGAAGCTTTCTTT. The J gene is TRBJ1-1, the V gene TRBV2; the D gene is possibly TRBD1 (5 bases). Germline V gene lookup returns CDR1 SNHLY and CDR2 FYNNEI. The CDR3 contains 14 residues. With 7 bases removed from V and 4 bases from J, the gap between germline ends came to 16 bases.